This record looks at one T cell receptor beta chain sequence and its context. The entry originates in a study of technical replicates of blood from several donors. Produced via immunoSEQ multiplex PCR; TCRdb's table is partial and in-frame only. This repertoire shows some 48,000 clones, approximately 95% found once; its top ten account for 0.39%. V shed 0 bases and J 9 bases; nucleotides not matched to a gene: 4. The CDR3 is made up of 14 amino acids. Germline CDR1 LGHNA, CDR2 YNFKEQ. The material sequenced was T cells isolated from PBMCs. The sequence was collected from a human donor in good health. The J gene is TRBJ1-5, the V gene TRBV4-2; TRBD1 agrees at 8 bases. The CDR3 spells CASSQDQGARPQHF. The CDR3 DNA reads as TGTGCCAGCAGCCAAGATCAGGGGGCTAGGCCCCAGCATTTT.